This TCR beta chain originates from a study of T cell responses to AZD1222 COVID-19 vaccine. Study-wide findings and caveats: The donors showed a predominance of white British ancestry and of females, with possible underestimation of clonal diversity. Repertoire sampling occurred only after the peak T cell response.

Turning to this clone: The antigen remains undetermined.

The V segment lost 7 bases and the J segment 8 bases; nucleotides outside the gene matches: 9. This CDR3 has 14 residues. Germline CDR1 reads LNHDA; CDR2 reads SQIVND (reference sequence). Assay used: immunoSEQ multiplex PCR; TCRdb lists only in-frame clones, some missing. The sample lists 140,000 to 150,000 clones; more than 80% were seen once. Sequenced material: peripheral blood, taken 28 days after the second dose of the MenACWY control vaccine. The chain joins TRBV19 to TRBJ2-1; TRBD2 matches 9 bases. The sequence was collected from an adult who received the MenACWY meningococcal vaccine as a control. The CDR3, as DNA: TGTGCCAGTAACCAGGCGGGAGGGCCGGATGAGCAGTTCTTC. Its protein product is CASNQAGGPDEQFF. Based on the CDR3 plus reference TRBV19 and TRBJ2-1, the full variable domain is DGGITQSPKYLFRKEGQNVTLSCEQNLNHDAMYWYRQDPGQGLRLIYYSQIVNDFQKGDIAEGYSVSREKKESFPLTVTSAQKNPTAFYLCASNQAGGPDEQFFGPGTRLTVL.